The 2 T cell receptor beta chains below come from one sample, sequenced in a study of blood T cell repertoires in COVID-19. Assay used: immunoSEQ multiplex PCR; TCRdb lists only in-frame clones, some missing. The table shows around 220,000 clones, with 90% occurring only once. Sequencing used PBMCs or T cells enriched from blood (not recorded which). The receptor source for this set is a man aged 25 to 45 who had been exposed to COVID-19.

Only one count was recorded for this clone. J is TRBJ2-3 and V is TRBV27; the match to TRBD2 covers 11 bases. This CDR3 region has 14 residues. From germline, CDR1 is MNHEY and CDR2 SMNVEV (reference sequence). Unmatched junction bases numbered 3, after V lost 8 bases and J lost 2 bases. CDR3 protein: CASQGLAVTDTQYF. CDR3 in DNA: TGTGCCAGCCAGGGACTAGCGGTCACAGATACGCAGTATTTT.

In its sample, this clone was seen a few times. V is TRBV18 and J is TRBJ2-2; D might be TRBD1 (6 bases). Germline V gene data show CDR1 as KGHSH and CDR2 as LQKENI. This CDR3 is 16 amino acids long. V lost 3 bases to trimming and J lost 1 base, with 12 bases between them. CDR3 sequence (DNA): TGTGCCAGCTCACCGAAGGGGGTTAGGAACACCGGGGAGCTGTTTTTT. Its protein is CASSPKGVRNTGELFF.